This TCR beta chain originates from a study of shared clonotypes between healthy human individuals. The naive CD8 fraction comprised CD45RO-negative cells positively selected for CCR7 and excluded terminally differentiated effector memory CD45RA+ cells. Trimming took 5 bases from V and 2 from J; bases not matched to a gene: 7. CDR3 length: 15 residues. Germline-derived CDR1 and CDR2 are SGHNT and YENEEA. Sequenced by immunoSEQ multiplex PCR; TCRdb stores in-frame clones only, minus some. This table holds some 2 million clones, about 95% found once. This receptor was taken from a man between 18 and 29 years old in good health. V gene TRBV11-3 combines with J gene TRBJ2-7, with 9 bases fitting TRBD1. The specimen sequenced was naive CD8+ T cells sorted from blood. This CDR3 is CASSADGTGTYEQYF. As DNA, the CDR3 is TGTGCCAGCAGCGCCGACGGGACAGGGACCTACGAGCAGTACTTC.